A single sample gave rise to the 26 T cell receptor beta chains below, sequenced in a study of CD8+CD57+ T cells in acquired aplastic anemia. Profiling that covered TCR beta VDJ and CDR3 relied on genomic DNA as its template. TCRdb independently ran MiXCR on the reads; one entry per CDR3 protein. Among approximately 380,000 distinct CDR3 sequences listed, approximately 70% were seen once. The specimen sequenced was sorted CD4+, CD8+, or CD8+CD57+ T cells (not recorded which) from PBMCs. The receptors stem from a human donor in good health, serving as a control.

The table lists this clonotype with a few counts. V usage is TRBV5-1 and J usage is TRBJ2-7; 7 positions match TRBD1. CDR3 length: 15 residues. Germline trimming cut 0 bases from V and 3 bases from J; bases unmatched to any gene: 6. From germline, CDR1 is SGHRS and CDR2 YFSETQ. This CDR3 is CASSLVNRGNYEQYF. For the CDR3, the DNA is TGCGCCAGCAGCTTGGTAAACAGGGGAAACTACGAGCAGTACTTC.

For this clonotype: The limits of the CDR3 on the DNA are not certain, so only TCRdb's listed CDR3 is given. This sequence joins TRBV7-7 and TRBJ1-5. The CDR3 numbers 14 amino acids, ends counted. The V gene's germline CDR1 is SSHAT and CDR2 FNYEAQ (reference sequence). This CDR3 is CASSLGGVQPQHFF.

CDR3 in DNA: TGCGCCAGCAGCTACGGGACAGGGGGACAAAAACTGTTTTTT. It is translated as CASSYGTGGQKLFF. This chain uses TRBV5-1 with TRBJ1-4, with 11 bases that match TRBD1. The germline CDR1 and CDR2 sequences are SGHRS and YFSETQ. The CDR3 has 14 residues. V lost 3 bases and J lost 9; bases outside the gene matches: 4.

The J gene is TRBJ2-3, the V gene TRBV7-3; weak D call: TRBD1 (6 bases). In germline, CDR1 is SGHTA, CDR2 FQGTGA. Trimming stripped 5 bases from V and 2 bases from J, with 14 bases between. CDR3 length equals 15 residues. The chain's CDR3 is CASSQGHADTDTQYF. Here the CDR3 DNA reads TGTGCCAGCAGCCAGGGACACGCGGACACAGATACGCAGTATTTT.

This clonotype was observed a few times. J is TRBJ2-5 and V is TRBV2, with D uncertain. Per germline, CDR1 SNHLY and CDR2 FYNNEI. V was shortened by 7 bases and J by 1 base, with 16 bases between the two germline ends. CDR3 length: 15 amino acids. The chain's CDR3 is CASITRMESQETQYF. CDR3 sequence (DNA): TGTGCCAGCATTACCCGGATGGAGTCCCAAGAGACCCAGTACTTC. Complete variable domain (other parts from reference TRBV2 and TRBJ2-5): EPEVTQTPSHQVTQMGQEVILRCVPISNHLYFYWYRQILGQKVEFLVSFYNNEISEKSEIFDDQFSVERPDGSNFTLKIRSTKLEDSAMYFCASITRMESQETQYFGPGTRLLVL.

This clonotype was seen a single time. V gene TRBV10-3 combines with J gene TRBJ1-2; no firm D call. The CDR3 contains 17 residues. Germline CDR1 reads ENHRY; CDR2 reads SYGVKD. Trimming took 0 bases from V and 1 from J, leaving 15 bases between them. CDR3: CAISESIRGGNNYGYTF. The CDR3 DNA sequence: TGTGCCATCAGTGAGTCGATTCGTGGCGGGAATAACTATGGCTACACCTTC.

Turning to this clonotype: This may arise from a read error, as a much more abundant clone is one base away. CDR3 in amino acids: CAWRRHPGANVLTF. In nucleotides, the CDR3 is TGTGCCTGGAGGCGACACCCCGGGGCCAACGTCCTGACTTTC. This sequence joins TRBV30 and TRBJ2-6; no clear D gene. The CDR3 has 14 amino acids. Trimming cost V 3 bases and J 4 bases, with 10 bases left between them. The germline CDR1 and CDR2 sequences are GTSNPN and SVGIG (reference sequence).

The rearrangement uses TRBV15 and TRBJ1-3, with D possibly being TRBD1 (6 bases). The CDR3 contains 14 residues. Between the trimmed V and J ends, which lost 5 bases and 2 bases, there was a span of 10 bases. Per the germline V gene, CDR1 is LNHNV and CDR2 is YYDKDF (reference sequence). The CDR3 DNA follows: TGTGCCACCAGCCAAGGGGGGACTGGAAACACCATATATTTT. This gives the protein CATSQGGTGNTIYF.

This clonotype was detected once. Mismatch with germline at one junction end may stem from a read error. The V and J genes are TRBV10-3 and TRBJ1-2; D is uncertain. This CDR3 has 12 amino acids. Per the germline V gene, CDR1 is ENHRY and CDR2 is SYGVKD. This CDR3 reads CAISEWTAGYTF. The CDR3, as DNA: TGTGCCATCAGTGAGTGGACGGCTGGCTACACCTTT.

The CDR3: CASSFGPTRCGYTF. CDR3 nucleotides: TGTGCCAGCAGCTTTGGACCGACACGGTGTGGCTACACCTTC. The chain carries TRBV7-3 and TRBJ1-2; no definite D call. The germline V and J ends were trimmed by 3 bases and 7 bases, with 15 bases remaining between them. Germline V gives CDR1 SGHTA, CDR2 FQGTGA. The CDR3 has 14 amino acids.

The gene calls are TRBV29-1 and TRBJ2-1; possible D gene TRBD1, 6 bases. V was trimmed by 4 bases and J by 7 bases, leaving 20 bases between them. CDR1 SQVTM and CDR2 ANQGSEA come from the germline V gene. CDR3 length: 15 amino acids. CDR3 coding DNA: TGCAGCGTTGGAGATGGGGGCGGGCTGGCGAATGAGCAGTTCTTC. Protein: CSVGDGGGLANEQFF.

This clonotype occurred a few times. The V gene is TRBV10-3, the J gene TRBJ2-7, with TRBD1 identical over 8 bases. The CDR3 is 13 amino acids. V shed 10 bases and J 4 bases; nucleotides not matched to a gene: 9. CDR1 is ENHRY and CDR2 is SYGVKD in the germline V gene. The CDR3 DNA follows: TGTGCCAGCAAAGCGACAGGGGCGTACGAGCAGTACTTC. It codes for CASKATGAYEQYF.

The CDR3 nucleotides read TGTGCCAGCAGCTACAATCTGCCGACCTACCAAGACACCTCACCCCTCCACTTT. It encodes CASSYNLPTYQDTSPLHF. The chain carries TRBV7-8 and TRBJ1-6; D call uncertain. The CDR3 loop spans 18 amino acids. Germline V lookup: CDR1 SGHVS, CDR2 FQNEAQ. The V and J ends lost 4 bases and 10 bases respectively, with 26 bases between them. Looking up the rest from reference TRBV7-8 and TRBJ1-6 gives the full variable domain: GAGVSQSPRYKVAKRGQDVALRCDPISGHVSLFWYQQALGQGPEFLTYFQNEAQLDKSGLPSDRFFAERPEGSVSTLKIQRTQQEDSAVYLCASSYNLPTYQDTSPLHFGNGTRLTVT.

This clonotype was counted many times. The chain's CDR3 is CAWSVSSGHEQYF. CDR3 in DNA: TGTGCCTGGAGTGTATCATCCGGCCACGAGCAGTACTTC. This chain connects TRBV30 to TRBJ2-7, with D hard to call. The CDR3 length is 13 residues. The germline V gene encodes CDR1 GTSNPN and CDR2 SVGIG (reference sequence). Trimming pared 0 bases from V and 5 bases from J, leaving 11 bases between.

This clonotype has ten or more counts. The rearrangement links TRBV27 to TRBJ2-7; D call uncertain. Trimming pared 8 bases from V and 0 bases from J, leaving 14 bases between. Looked up from germline, CDR1 is MNHEY and CDR2 is SMNVEV (reference sequence). The CDR3 extends over 14 amino acids. The CDR3 sequence is CASSLIGHSYEQYF. CDR3 in DNA: TGTGCCAGCTCCCTTATCGGGCACTCCTACGAGCAGTACTTC.

The chain's CDR3 is CASSQVLRNTGELFF. The CDR3 bases are TGCGCCAGCAGCCAAGTACTGCGAAACACCGGGGAGCTGTTTTTT. V and J are TRBV4-1 and TRBJ2-2; D is unresolved. CDR1 and CDR2 (germline): MGHRA, YSYEKL. The CDR3 totals 15 residues. V was pared by 1 base and J by 2 bases, with 8 bases between.

This clonotype appeared a single time. The chain carries TRBV12-3 or TRBV12-4 and TRBJ1-2, with a tentative D call TRBD1 (5 bases). Between the trimmed V and J ends, which lost 1 base and 4 bases, there was a span of 13 bases. CDR3 size: 15 residues. The CDR3 DNA sequence: TGTGCCAGCAGTTTAGGTTCAGGGATGGGCTATGGCTACACCTTC. This gives the protein CASSLGSGMGYGYTF.

This sequence joins TRBV5-5 and TRBJ2-3; D is ambiguous. V was trimmed by 4 bases and J by 1 base, leaving 10 bases between them. Germline CDR1 and CDR2: SGHKS and YYEKEE (reference sequence). This CDR3 contains 14 residues. The chain's CDR3 is CASSVEEGTDTQYF. CDR3 DNA sequence: TGTGCCAGCAGCGTTGAAGAGGGCACAGATACGCAGTATTTT.

The chain links TRBV7-6 to TRBJ2-3; 11 nucleotides match TRBD2. Germline lookup yields CDR1 SGHVS and CDR2 FNYEAQ. CDR3 length equals 16 residues. Trimming at V came to 5 bases and at J to 2 bases, leaving 6 bases not matched to a gene. Here the CDR3 reads CASSLTLAGVTDTQYF. CDR3 nucleotide sequence: TGTGCCAGCAGCCTAACACTAGCGGGGGTCACAGATACGCAGTATTTT.

This chain joins TRBV7-2 and TRBJ2-3; 8 bases are shared with TRBD2. Losses at the gene ends were 2 bases for V and 2 bases for J; bases not matched to a gene: 6. CDR1 and CDR2 (germline): SGHTA, FQGNSA. The CDR3 runs 16 residues. The CDR3 region is CASSLTIGLATDTQYF. The CDR3 DNA reads TGTGCCAGCAGCTTAACCATCGGACTAGCCACAGATACGCAGTATTTT.

The chain combines TRBV7-2 with TRBJ2-3; D remains ambiguous. The CDR3 extends over 15 amino acids. Trimming took off 3 bases at V and 7 bases at J, with 17 bases between the two ends. The germline gives CDR1 SGHTA, CDR2 FQGNSA. CDR3 coding DNA: TGTGCCAGCAGCTTGCCAGCCGGTGTCGCCTATACGCAGTATTTT. Encoded protein: CASSLPAGVAYTQYF.

The chain combines TRBV2 with TRBJ1-4, with D unclear. V was pared by 6 bases and J by 8 bases, with 16 bases between. The CDR3 totals 14 residues. The germline V gene encodes CDR1 SNHLY and CDR2 FYNNEI. The CDR3 coding sequence is TGTGCCAGCAGAGCTCAGGACTTCGGGGAAAAACTGTTTTTT. It codes for CASRAQDFGEKLFF.

The chain is built from TRBV7-2 and TRBJ1-5; possibly TRBD1 for D (5 bases). V lost 4 bases and J 11 bases, leaving 18 bases between the germline ends. In germline, CDR1 is SGHTA, CDR2 FQGNSA. The CDR3 totals 14 residues. CDR3 in amino acids: CASSWGLAWETQHF. In DNA form, the CDR3 reads TGTGCCAGCAGCTGGGGACTAGCTTGGGAGACCCAGCATTTT. The full variable domain, its missing parts supplied by reference TRBV7-2 and TRBJ1-5, is GAGVSQSPSNKVTEKGKDVELRCDPISGHTALYWYRQSLGQGLEFLIYFQGNSAPDKSGLPSDRFSAERTGGSVSTLTIQRTQQEDSAVYLCASSWGLAWETQHFGDGTRLSIL.

As to this clonotype: This CDR3 fails to terminate in the conserved phenylalanine or tryptophan, so it likely reflects a read error. The chain uses TRBV2 and TRBJ2-6, with D unresolved. The CDR3 runs 15 residues. Germline CDR1 SNHLY, CDR2 FYNNEI. V was shortened by 7 bases and J by 14 bases, with 24 bases between the two germline ends. CDR3 nucleotide sequence: TGTGCCAGCACCTCTGCACCTGATTATGCCTACATCCTGACTTCC. Translating gives CASTSAPDYAYILTS.

The table lists this clonotype with a few counts. Since no conserved phenylalanine or tryptophan closes the CDR3, a read error is the likely cause. The DNA is left out, because the CDR3 cannot be placed on it with certainty; the CDR3 is given as TCRdb lists it. This chain's CDR3 is CASSLAVVGRGTVPTMSSC. The chain recombines TRBV7-2 with TRBJ2-1; TRBD1, the table's D call, lacks a check against the DNA. CDR1 SGHTA and CDR2 FQGNSA come from the germline V gene. A total of 19 residues make up the CDR3, ends included.

Details on this clonotype: An end of the junction does not agree with germline; a read error may underlie this. This chain connects TRBV10-3 to TRBJ1-1, with D unclear. Germline lookup yields CDR1 ENHRY and CDR2 SYGVKD. The CDR3 length is 11 residues. This CDR3 is CAIRTNAEAFF. The CDR3 bases are TGTGCCATCCGTACGAACGCTGAAGCTTTCTTT.